The 11 T cell receptor beta chains below all came from one sample that was sequenced in a study of cytomegalovirus exposure and HLA in healthy donors. Sequencing used immunoSEQ multiplex PCR; TCRdb keeps in-frame clones, though not all of them. Of approximately 81,000 clones listed, more than 85% are singletons. The sample taken for sequencing was PBMCs. These receptors were collected from a man aged 18-30 years in good health and CMV-seronegative.

This chain links TRBV19 with TRBJ1-6; possibly TRBD1 for D (5 bases). Trimming pared 5 bases from V and 2 bases from J, leaving 13 bases between. Germline values: CDR1 LNHDA, CDR2 SQIVND (reference sequence). The CDR3 has 16 residues. CDR3 sequence: CASSYLGGTYNSPLHF. In DNA form, the CDR3 reads TGTGCCAGTAGTTACCTCGGGGGGACCTATAATTCACCCCTCCACTTT. Looking up the rest from reference TRBV19 and TRBJ1-6 gives the full variable domain: DGGITQSPKYLFRKEGQNVTLSCEQNLNHDAMYWYRQDPGQGLRLIYYSQIVNDFQKGDIAEGYSVSREKKESFPLTVTSAQKNPTAFYLCASSYLGGTYNSPLHFGNGTRLTVT.

This chain uses TRBV30 with TRBJ1-4; D remains ambiguous. The germline V gene has CDR1 GTSNPN and CDR2 SVGIG (reference sequence). CDR3 length equals 13 residues. The V end lost 8 bases, the J end lost 1 base, and 11 bases lay between the germline ends. CDR3 region: CASNRVTNEKLFF. The DNA for the CDR3 is TGTGCCAGTAACAGAGTAACTAATGAAAAACTGTTTTTT.

The CDR3 here is CASSSFGLEGIDEQYF. CDR3 in DNA: TGTGCCAGCAGTTCCTTCGGACTAGAAGGTATCGACGAGCAGTACTTC. V and J are TRBV27 and TRBJ2-7; 7 bases map to TRBD2. The CDR3 is made up of 16 amino acids. Germline CDR1 MNHEY, CDR2 SMNVEV (reference sequence). The ends lost 4 bases at V and 5 bases at J; junction bases unmatched: 14.

The chain's CDR3 is CASSLRGSNYGYTF. The CDR3 DNA reads as TGTGCCAGCAGCTTGAGGGGGAGTAACTATGGCTACACCTTC. V and J are TRBV5-4 and TRBJ1-2, with D tentatively TRBD1 (6 bases). The CDR3 covers 14 residues. CDR1 is SGHNT, CDR2 YYREEE, per germline (reference sequence). The V end lost 1 base, the J end lost 1 base, and 8 bases lay between the germline ends.

The rearrangement uses TRBV27 and TRBJ1-2; D not resolved. V gave up 3 bases and J gave up 0 bases, with 5 bases separating them. Germline assignment: CDR1 MNHEY and CDR2 SMNVEV (reference sequence). CDR3 length: 13 residues. This CDR3 is CASSFTSNYGYTF. CDR3 sequence (DNA): TGTGCCAGCAGTTTCACATCTAACTATGGCTACACCTTC.

The J gene is TRBJ1-1, the V gene TRBV7-2, with a weak D call TRBD1 (6 bases). This CDR3 is 15 amino acids long. V was shortened by 5 bases and J by 2 bases, with 15 bases between the two germline ends. CDR1 and CDR2 (germline): SGHTA, FQGNSA. For the CDR3, the DNA is TGTGCCAGCAGCCCAGGCGGACAGCTAAACACTGAAGCTTTCTTT. Protein sequence: CASSPGGQLNTEAFF.

The chain has TRBV5-5 and TRBJ1-4, with 8 bases identical to TRBD1. Germline assignment: CDR1 SGHKS and CDR2 YYEKEE (reference sequence). V dropped 3 bases and J dropped 3; count of bases not matched to a gene: 7. The CDR3 has 16 amino acids. The CDR3 sequence: CASSSFRGRANEKLFF. In nucleotides, the CDR3 is TGTGCCAGCAGCTCCTTCAGGGGGCGGGCTAATGAAAAACTGTTTTTT.

This clone was observed once. The J gene is TRBJ1-1, the V gene TRBV6-5; D possibly corresponds to TRBD1 (6 bases). Germline loops: CDR1 MNHEY, CDR2 SVGAGI. The V end lost 4 bases, the J end lost 5 bases, and 17 bases lay between the germline ends. This CDR3 contains 15 residues. The CDR3 DNA sequence: TGTGCCAGCAGTTCCGCGGGGGCGGGGGGAACTGAAGCTTTCTTT. This translates into CASSSAGAGGTEAFF.

J is TRBJ1-1 and V is TRBV10-2; a possible D gene is TRBD1 (6 bases). In germline, CDR1 is WSHSY, CDR2 SAAADI. The CDR3 has 13 residues. V lost 7 bases and J lost 4, with 13 bases in between. The CDR3 protein is CASTAGVSTEAFF. In DNA, the CDR3 is TGCGCCAGCACTGCAGGGGTGAGCACTGAAGCTTTCTTT.

V and J are TRBV5-5 and TRBJ2-7; D unresolved. The germline V and J ends were trimmed by 0 bases and 6 bases, with 7 bases remaining between them. The CDR3 extends over 12 amino acids. The V gene's germline CDR1 is SGHKS and CDR2 YYEKEE (reference sequence). The CDR3 loop is CASSLEVSEQYF. In DNA, the CDR3 is TGTGCCAGCAGCTTGGAAGTGAGCGAGCAGTACTTC.

The chain uses TRBV30 and TRBJ2-2, with a possible D match to TRBD2 (5 bases). This CDR3 region has 17 residues. Trimming pared 2 bases from V and 5 bases from J, leaving 21 bases between. Germline assignment: CDR1 GTSNPN and CDR2 SVGIG (reference sequence). The CDR3 DNA sequence: TGTGCCTGGAGTCTTTATTTGACTAAGCAGTGGACCGGGGAGCTGTTTTTT. This gives the protein CAWSLYLTKQWTGELFF.